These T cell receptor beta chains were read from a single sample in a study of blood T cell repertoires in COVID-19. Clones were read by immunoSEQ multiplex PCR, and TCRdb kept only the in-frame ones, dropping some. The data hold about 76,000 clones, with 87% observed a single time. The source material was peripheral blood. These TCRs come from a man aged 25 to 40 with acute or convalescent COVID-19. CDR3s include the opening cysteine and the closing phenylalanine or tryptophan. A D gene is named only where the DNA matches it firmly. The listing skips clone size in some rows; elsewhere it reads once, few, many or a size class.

CDR3nt: TGTGCCAGCGGGGGGGAGCGGGAGACCCAGTACTTC
CDR3aa: CASGGERETQYF
abundance: NA
d_gene: TRBD2
j_gene: TRBJ2-5
v_gene: TRBV9
len: 12

CDR3nt: TGTGCCAGCAGTTACGACTTAGGGGCGCTTTCCTACGAGCAGTACTTC
CDR3aa: CASSYDLGALSYEQYF
abundance: NA
d_gene: NA
j_gene: TRBJ2-7
v_gene: TRBV6-5
len: 16

CDR3nt: TGTGCCAGCAGCCCGAGGGGGACAGGTCCCTACGAGCAGTACTTC
CDR3aa: CASSPRGTGPYEQYF
abundance: NA
d_gene: TRBD1
j_gene: TRBJ2-7
v_gene: TRBV14
len: 15

CDR3nt: TGTGCCAGCAGCAATAGAGCGGGAAGGGTGGATACGCAGTATTTT
CDR3aa: CASSNRAGRVDTQYF
abundance: NA
d_gene: TRBD2
j_gene: TRBJ2-3
v_gene: TRBV7-2
len: 15

CDR3nt: TGTGCCACCAGTGCGGGTTACAATGAGCAGTTCTTC
CDR3aa: CATSAGYNEQFF
abundance: NA
d_gene: NA
j_gene: TRBJ2-1
v_gene: TRBV24-1
len: 12

CDR3nt: TGCGCCAGCAGCGACAGCTCCGGAAACACCATATATTTT
CDR3aa: CASSDSSGNTIYF
abundance: NA
d_gene: NA
j_gene: TRBJ1-3
v_gene: TRBV5-1
len: 13

CDR3nt: TGCGCCAGCATAGGACAGGCCACTTACGAGCAGTACTTC
CDR3aa: CASIGQATYEQYF
abundance: few
d_gene: TRBD1
j_gene: TRBJ2-7
v_gene: TRBV10-2
len: 13

CDR3nt: TGTGCCAGCTCACCGACTAGCGGAGACCGTGATACGCAGTATTTT
CDR3aa: CASSPTSGDRDTQYF
abundance: NA
d_gene: TRBD2
j_gene: TRBJ2-3
v_gene: TRBV18
len: 15

CDR3nt: TGCAGCGCCGTGGACAGTACCAATAGCAATCAGCCCCAGCATTTT
CDR3aa: CSAVDSTNSNQPQHF
abundance: NA
d_gene: NA
j_gene: TRBJ1-5
v_gene: TRBV29-1
len: 15

CDR3nt: TGTGCCAGCAGCTTGAAAAAGGGGCGCTACACTGAAGCTTTCTTT
CDR3aa: CASSLKKGRYTEAFF
abundance: NA
d_gene: NA
j_gene: TRBJ1-1
v_gene: TRBV5-4
len: 15

CDR3nt: TGCAGTGCTAGCTTTAGAGAGACCCAGTACTTC
CDR3aa: CSASFRETQYF
abundance: NA
d_gene: NA
j_gene: TRBJ2-5
v_gene: TRBV20-1
len: 11

CDR3nt: TGTGCCAGAAGCCTACCTAGACAGGGGGTCCACGAGCAGTACTTC
CDR3aa: CARSLPRQGVHEQYF
abundance: NA
d_gene: TRBD1
j_gene: TRBJ2-7
v_gene: TRBV5-3
len: 15

CDR3nt: TGTGCCAGCAGCCCTACTAGCGCCTACACCGGGGAGCTGTTTTTT
CDR3aa: CASSPTSAYTGELFF
abundance: NA
d_gene: TRBD2
j_gene: TRBJ2-2
v_gene: TRBV9
len: 15

CDR3nt: TGTGCCAGCACTAGGACAGTCTTGACCTATGGCTACACCTTC
CDR3aa: CASTRTVLTYGYTF
abundance: NA
d_gene: NA
j_gene: TRBJ1-2
v_gene: TRBV28
len: 14

CDR3nt: TGTGCCAGCAGTTATCAGGGGGCCACTGAAGCTTTCTTT
CDR3aa: CASSYQGATEAFF
abundance: few
d_gene: TRBD1
j_gene: TRBJ1-1
v_gene: TRBV7-3
len: 13

CDR3nt: TGTGCCAGCACAATTAGTGAGGGGGCGCGGAGTGGCTACACCTTC
CDR3aa: CASTISEGARSGYTF
abundance: NA
d_gene: TRBD1
j_gene: TRBJ1-2
v_gene: TRBV7-9
len: 15

CDR3nt: TGTGCCAGCAGCTTATCCCTGGGAAGCGGGAGGATCTACAATGAGCAGTTCTTC
CDR3aa: CASSLSLGSGRIYNEQFF
abundance: NA
d_gene: TRBD2
j_gene: TRBJ2-1
v_gene: TRBV7-2
len: 18

CDR3nt: TGTGCCAGTAGTCAGGGGACCACTGAAGCTTTCTTT
CDR3aa: CASSQGTTEAFF
abundance: NA
d_gene: NA
j_gene: TRBJ1-1
v_gene: TRBV19
len: 12

CDR3nt: TGCGCCAGCAGCTTGAACTGGGACATCCTCCACTTT
CDR3aa: CASSLNWDILHF
abundance: NA
d_gene: NA
j_gene: TRBJ1-6
v_gene: TRBV5-1
len: 12

CDR3nt: TGTGCCAGCAGCTTAGGACCGAGGGTGCTGAACACTGAAGCTTTCTTT
CDR3aa: CASSLGPRVLNTEAFF
abundance: once
d_gene: NA
j_gene: TRBJ1-1
v_gene: TRBV7-9
len: 16

CDR3nt: TGCAGCGTTGTTGACAGGGTCTACTATGGCTACACCTTC
CDR3aa: CSVVDRVYYGYTF
abundance: NA
d_gene: TRBD1
j_gene: TRBJ1-2
v_gene: TRBV29-1
len: 13

CDR3nt: TGTGCCAGCTCACCTCCAGGTCCTAATCAGCCCCAGCATTTT
CDR3aa: CASSPPGPNQPQHF
abundance: NA
d_gene: NA
j_gene: TRBJ1-5
v_gene: TRBV18
len: 14

CDR3nt: TGTGCCAGCAGACTACTAGGCACCGGGGAGCTGTTTTTT
CDR3aa: CASRLLGTGELFF
abundance: NA
d_gene: NA
j_gene: TRBJ2-2
v_gene: TRBV11-2
len: 13

CDR3nt: TGCGCCAGCAGCTCTGGAAGACGGGGGAACACTGAAGCTTTCTTT
CDR3aa: CASSSGRRGNTEAFF
abundance: few
d_gene: NA
j_gene: TRBJ1-1
v_gene: TRBV5-1
len: 15

CDR3nt: TGCGCCAGCAGCCAAACTAGCGCCTACACCGAGGAGCTGTTTTTT
CDR3aa: CASSQTSAYTEELFF
abundance: NA
d_gene: TRBD2
j_gene: TRBJ2-2
v_gene: TRBV4-1
len: 15

CDR3nt: TGTGCCAGTAGCTACAGGGTGGGTCAGCCCCAGCATTTT
CDR3aa: CASSYRVGQPQHF
abundance: NA
d_gene: NA
j_gene: TRBJ1-5
v_gene: TRBV19
len: 13

CDR3nt: TGTGCCAGCAGCTTGGCGGGTTATAGCAATCAGCCCCAGCATTTT
CDR3aa: CASSLAGYSNQPQHF
abundance: NA
d_gene: NA
j_gene: TRBJ1-5
v_gene: TRBV5-8
len: 15

CDR3nt: TGCGCCAGCAGCTTGTCGAGGGAGGGCCGGTACGAGCAGTACTTC
CDR3aa: CASSLSREGRYEQYF
abundance: NA
d_gene: TRBD2
j_gene: TRBJ2-7
v_gene: TRBV5-1
len: 15

CDR3nt: TGTGCCACCAGTGAGTCCTCTCGGGGCACAGATACGCAGTATTTT
CDR3aa: CATSESSRGTDTQYF
abundance: NA
d_gene: NA
j_gene: TRBJ2-3
v_gene: TRBV24-1
len: 15

CDR3nt: TGTGCCAGCAGCCCACCGACAGGTTACGAGCAGTACTTC
CDR3aa: CASSPPTGYEQYF
abundance: NA
d_gene: NA
j_gene: TRBJ2-7
v_gene: TRBV9
len: 13

CDR3nt: TGTGCCAGCAGCGTTCAACCGGGACTAGTATCCCACGAGCAGTACTTC
CDR3aa: CASSVQPGLVSHEQYF
abundance: once
d_gene: TRBD2
j_gene: TRBJ2-7
v_gene: TRBV9
len: 16

CDR3nt: TGTGCCAGCAGTTACCTGGATCGGGTGGCCCAGTACTTC
CDR3aa: CASSYLDRVAQYF
abundance: NA
d_gene: NA
j_gene: TRBJ2-5
v_gene: TRBV6-2/TRBV6-3
len: 13

CDR3nt: TGTGCCAGCAGCTTAGGTCCCTTCTACGAGCAGTACTTC
CDR3aa: CASSLGPFYEQYF
abundance: NA
d_gene: NA
j_gene: TRBJ2-7
v_gene: TRBV7-9
len: 13

CDR3nt: TGTGCCAGTTCCTCGGCACAGGGAAAAGTGCAGTTCTTC
CDR3aa: CASSSAQGKVQFF
abundance: once
d_gene: NA
j_gene: TRBJ2-1
v_gene: TRBV19
len: 13

CDR3nt: TGTGCCAGCAGTGAAATGGGGCCCGGTCAGCCCCAGCATTTT
CDR3aa: CASSEMGPGQPQHF
abundance: NA
d_gene: NA
j_gene: TRBJ1-5
v_gene: TRBV6-1
len: 14

CDR3nt: TGTGCCAGCAGCTTAACGGGACTATCCTACAATGAGCAGTTCTTC
CDR3aa: CASSLTGLSYNEQFF
abundance: NA
d_gene: TRBD2
j_gene: TRBJ2-1
v_gene: TRBV7-3
len: 15

CDR3nt: TGTGCCAGCAGCCAACAGGGGTACGAGCAGTACTTC
CDR3aa: CASSQQGYEQYF
abundance: NA
d_gene: TRBD1
j_gene: TRBJ2-7
v_gene: TRBV7-8
len: 12

CDR3nt: TGTGCCAGCAGCTTCAGGGATGGGCAGTATTTT
CDR3aa: CASSFRDGQYF
abundance: NA
d_gene: NA
j_gene: TRBJ2-3
v_gene: TRBV13
len: 11

CDR3nt: TGTGCCACCCGAACAGGGTTCGCCTACTCTGGAAACACCATATATTTT
CDR3aa: CATRTGFAYSGNTIYF
abundance: few
d_gene: NA
j_gene: TRBJ1-3
v_gene: TRBV28
len: 16

CDR3nt: TGTGCCAGCAGCGTAGGACAGGGTCGTGAGACCCAGTACTTC
CDR3aa: CASSVGQGRETQYF
abundance: NA
d_gene: TRBD1
j_gene: TRBJ2-5
v_gene: TRBV9
len: 14

CDR3nt: TGTGCCAGCAGATCCCGGGACTTTGAGCAGTTCTTC
CDR3aa: CASRSRDFEQFF
abundance: NA
d_gene: NA
j_gene: TRBJ2-1
v_gene: TRBV6-5
len: 12

CDR3nt: TGTGCCACCAGCAGAGCGGGAACAGGGGACGTCGAGCAGTACTTC
CDR3aa: CATSRAGTGDVEQYF
abundance: once
d_gene: TRBD1
j_gene: TRBJ2-7
v_gene: TRBV15
len: 15

CDR3nt: TGTGCCTGGAGTGTACTTGCGGGAGGGGGCACAGATACGCAGTATTTT
CDR3aa: CAWSVLAGGGTDTQYF
abundance: NA
d_gene: TRBD2
j_gene: TRBJ2-3
v_gene: TRBV30
len: 16

CDR3nt: TGTGCCAGCAGCCCTCGAGCGGAGTACAAAAACATTCAGTACTTC
CDR3aa: CASSPRAEYKNIQYF
abundance: NA
d_gene: NA
j_gene: TRBJ2-4
v_gene: TRBV28
len: 15

CDR3nt: TGTGCCAGCAGCGAAACAGGGGACAATTCACCCCTCCACTTT
CDR3aa: CASSETGDNSPLHF
abundance: NA
d_gene: TRBD1
j_gene: TRBJ1-6
v_gene: TRBV9
len: 14

CDR3nt: TGTGCCAGCAGCACTAACAGGGGATACGAGCAGTACTTC
CDR3aa: CASSTNRGYEQYF
abundance: NA
d_gene: TRBD1
j_gene: TRBJ2-7
v_gene: TRBV5-6
len: 13

CDR3nt: TGTGCCAGCAGCGTAGCGGGAGATACAAATGAGCAGTTCTTC
CDR3aa: CASSVAGDTNEQFF
abundance: few
d_gene: NA
j_gene: TRBJ2-1
v_gene: TRBV9
len: 14

CDR3nt: TGTGCCAGCAGCCCCCGGACTGTCGCAACTAATGAAAAACTGTTTTTT
CDR3aa: CASSPRTVATNEKLFF
abundance: NA
d_gene: NA
j_gene: TRBJ1-4
v_gene: TRBV7-9
len: 16

CDR3nt: TGTGCCAGCAGCTTAACCCTAGGGACTACGAACACTGAAGCTTTCTTT
CDR3aa: CASSLTLGTTNTEAFF
abundance: NA
d_gene: NA
j_gene: TRBJ1-1
v_gene: TRBV11-2
len: 16

CDR3nt: TGTGCCGGACAGGGGTATGATGGCTACACCTTC
CDR3aa: CAGQGYDGYTF
abundance: NA
d_gene: TRBD1
j_gene: TRBJ1-2
v_gene: TRBV6-8
len: 11

CDR3nt: TGTGCCAGCAGCCCCGGAGCGGGTCTTCCAGCTTTCTTT
CDR3aa: CASSPGAGLPAFF
abundance: NA
d_gene: NA
j_gene: TRBJ1-1
v_gene: TRBV6-5
len: 13

CDR3nt: TGTGCCAGCAGCTTAGGACGGGATGCCTTTTACGAGCAGTACTTC
CDR3aa: CASSLGRDAFYEQYF
abundance: NA
d_gene: NA
j_gene: TRBJ2-7
v_gene: TRBV7-2
len: 15

CDR3nt: TGTGCCTGGATTGTGGATCGAGGACTAGCGGGAAACGAGCAGTACTTC
CDR3aa: CAWIVDRGLAGNEQYF
abundance: once
d_gene: TRBD2
j_gene: TRBJ2-7
v_gene: TRBV30
len: 16